A single sample is the source of the 15 T cell receptor beta chains below, sequenced in a study of CD8 T cells in Susac syndrome. When the RNA was reverse transcribed, random hexamers were used with an input of about 0.5 to 1 ug. Via MiXCR, TCRdb re-called the immunoSEQ multiplex PCR reads, giving one row per CDR3 protein. The table shows approximately 300,000 distinct CDR3 sequences, with about 89% occurring only once. The material sequenced was CD8+ T cells from PBMCs. The receptors stem from a human donor with multiple sclerosis.

The V call is TRBV6-6, the J call TRBJ2-3; TRBD2 matches at 8 bases. The CDR3 covers 14 residues. The germline V gene has CDR1 MNHNY and CDR2 SVGAGI (reference sequence). V was clipped by 7 bases and J by 6 bases; unmatched bases: 9. The CDR3 region has the DNA TGTGCCAGCAAGCTAGCGGGTCAAGTCGATACGCAGTATTTT. As protein: CASKLAGQVDTQYF.

The chain couples TRBV21-1 to TRBJ2-2; the D segment call TRBD2 is taken from the table without a DNA check. TRBV21-1 is designated a pseudogene. The CDR3 covers 17 residues. CDR3 amino acids: CASSPGEREGNTGELFF. CDR3 in DNA: TGTGCCAGCAGCCCCGGTGAGCGGGAGGGCAACACCGGGGAGCTGTTTTTT.

V gene TRBV12-5 combines with J gene TRBJ1-2, with 9 bases matching TRBD1. Trimming removed 7 bases from V and 4 bases from J; junction bases left unmatched: 10. This CDR3 contains 15 residues. Germline V gene lookup returns CDR1 LGHNT and CDR2 FRNRAP. CDR3 nucleotide sequence: TGTGCTAGTGTGGGGACCGGACAGGGGTTCTATGGCTACACCTTC. Translated, it gives CASVGTGQGFYGYTF.

V usage is TRBV7-3 and J usage is TRBJ2-1; maybe TRBD2 (6 bases). In germline, CDR1 is SGHTA, CDR2 FQGTGA. V dropped 6 bases and J dropped 6 bases, with 12 bases sitting between them. The CDR3 runs to 13 residues. The DNA of the CDR3 is TGTGCCAGCAGTGTTGGAGGGCTCAATGAGCAGTTCTTC. Translated: CASSVGGLNEQFF.

CDR3 sequence reads: CASSQDDDQGPPYEQYF. Written as DNA, the CDR3 is TGTGCCAGCAGCCAAGACGATGACCAGGGGCCACCCTACGAGCAGTACTTC. The chain couples TRBV3-1 to TRBJ2-7, with D possibly TRBD1 on 6 matching bases. The V gene's germline CDR1 is LGHDT and CDR2 YNNKEL (reference sequence). The CDR3 has 17 residues. The V end lost 0 bases, the J end lost 2 bases, and 17 bases lay between the germline ends.

V gene TRBV9 combines with J gene TRBJ2-1; D is unclear. Germline V CDR1 and CDR2: SGDLS, YYNGEE. The CDR3 runs 13 residues. Trimming removed 0 bases from V and 6 bases from J, with 7 bases in between. CDR3 loop: CASSVVPGNEQFF. CDR3 in DNA: TGTGCCAGCAGCGTAGTCCCGGGCAATGAGCAGTTCTTC.

A single count supports this clonotype. The V call is TRBV12-3 or TRBV12-4, the J call TRBJ2-3; 15 bases fit TRBD2. CDR3 length: 18 residues. V was clipped by 6 bases and J by 2 bases; unmatched bases: 9. CDR3 sequence (DNA): TGTGCCAGCAGGTTCGGACTAGCGGGGGGGAAAACCACAGATACGCAGTATTTT. Translation: CASRFGLAGGKTTDTQYF.

The table lists this clonotype with a count of one. This rearrangement joins TRBV7-6 to TRBJ1-1; D is perhaps TRBD1 (5 bases). The CDR3 runs to 15 residues. Trimming removed 2 bases at V and 1 base at J, with 11 bases between. Germline V gene sequence: CDR1 SGHVS, CDR2 FNYEAQ. The CDR3 is CASSLSGGGNTEAFF. CDR3 nucleotide sequence: TGTGCCAGCAGCTTATCGGGCGGGGGGAACACTGAAGCTTTCTTT.

This chain joins TRBV7-2 and TRBJ1-1; no definite D call. The length of the CDR3 is 12 residues. V gave up 5 bases and J gave up 3 bases, with 7 bases separating them. The V gene's germline CDR1 is SGHTA and CDR2 FQGNSA. The CDR3 loop is CASSQRYTEAFF. Written as DNA, the CDR3 is TGTGCCAGCAGCCAGCGTTACACTGAAGCTTTCTTT.

The chain combines TRBV7-4 with TRBJ2-1; maybe TRBD1 (5 bases). Germline CDR1 SGHVT, CDR2 SQSDAQ. V was trimmed by 5 bases and J by 0 bases, leaving 14 bases between them. The CDR3 consists of 16 residues. The CDR3 DNA sequence: TGTGCCAGCAGCCCGGCCCGACAGATCTCCTACAATGAGCAGTTCTTC. Translated: CASSPARQISYNEQFF. The full variable domain, completed using reference TRBV7-4 and TRBJ2-1, is GAGVSQSPRYKVAKRGRDVALRCDSISGHVTLYWYRQTLGQGSEVLTYSQSDAQRDKSGRPSGRFSAERPERSVSTLKIQRTEQGDSAVYLCASSPARQISYNEQFFGPGTRLTVL.

A single count supports this clonotype. The chain joins TRBV29-1 to TRBJ2-5, with D possibly matching TRBD2 (6 bases). Germline V gives CDR1 SQVTM, CDR2 ANQGSEA. The CDR3 length is 18 residues. Between the trimmed V and J ends, which lost 6 bases and 1 base, there was a span of 27 bases. DNA for the CDR3: TGCAGCGTCGCGATTCCCCTGGGGGGAAGCTTCTTCCAAGAGACCCAGTACTTC. Its translation: CSVAIPLGGSFFQETQYF. The entire variable domain, with the rest obtained from reference TRBV29-1 and TRBJ2-5, is as follows: SAVISQKPSRDICQRGTSLTIQCQVDSQVTMMFWYRQQPGQSLTLIATANQGSEATYESGFVIDKFPISRPNLTFSTLTVSNMSPEDSSIYLCSVAIPLGGSFFQETQYFGPGTRLLVL.

The rearrangement links TRBV20-1 to TRBJ1-3; D not certain. Germline V CDR1 and CDR2: DFQATT, SNEGSKA (reference sequence). V lost 1 base to trimming and J lost 0 bases, with 7 bases between them. The CDR3 length is 14 residues. CDR3 nucleotides: TGCAGTGCTAGAGTACCAGCCTCTGGAAACACCATATATTTT. Protein sequence: CSARVPASGNTIYF.

The chain links TRBV14 to TRBJ1-1; D is possibly TRBD1 (5 bases). CDR3 length: 14 residues. V was trimmed by 2 bases and J by 7 bases, leaving 14 bases between them. The germline CDR1 and CDR2 sequences are SGHDN and FVKESK. The CDR3 nucleotides are TGTGCCAGCAGCCAAACCACCACGGGGGGTGAAGCTTTCTTT. Amino acid sequence: CASSQTTTGGEAFF.

The chain employs TRBV9 and TRBJ2-2; D is possibly TRBD2 (5 bases). The ends were cut back, 2 bases at V and 6 bases at J, with 8 bases in the middle. The CDR3 extends over 13 amino acids. The germline gives CDR1 SGDLS, CDR2 YYNGEE. DNA of the CDR3: TGTGCCAGCAGCGTGAGGCGGGCCGGGGAGCTGTTTTTT. Translated: CASSVRRAGELFF.

The rearrangement links TRBV12-3 or TRBV12-4 to TRBJ2-1; D is undetermined. The CDR3 has 17 residues. Trimming took 5 bases from V and 0 from J, leaving 17 bases between them. CDR3: CASSPPPESSSYNEQFF. Here the CDR3 DNA reads TGTGCCAGCAGTCCACCGCCCGAATCAAGCTCCTACAATGAGCAGTTCTTC.